Shown below are 32 T cell receptor beta chains from a single sample sequenced in a study of a mutant IDH1 vaccine in newly diagnosed glioma. The time point is: week 11, during vaccination. Each dose delivered 300 ug of mutant IDH1 20-mer peptide subcutaneously with imiquimod. Antigen specificity for these receptors is unknown. Sequencing used immunoSEQ multiplex PCR; TCRdb keeps in-frame clones, though not all of them. The sample has roughly 57,000 clones, 70% to 90% seen once. Sequenced material: PBMCs, taken from a glioma patient whose treatment included an IDH1 peptide vaccine. These receptors all come from a man between 40 and 49 years old with glioma.

This chain joins TRBV12-5 and TRBJ2-5; D might be TRBD1 (6 bases). Germline V gene lookup returns CDR1 LGHNT and CDR2 FRNRAP. V was cut by 6 bases and J by 2 bases, with 13 bases left in between. The CDR3 loop spans 14 amino acids. CDR3 amino acids: CASGSGQPQETQYF. As DNA, the CDR3 is TGTGCTAGTGGCTCCGGACAGCCACAAGAGACCCAGTACTTC.

The V gene is TRBV9, the J gene TRBJ2-7, with D possibly TRBD1 on 5 matching bases. The V gene lost 0 bases and the J gene lost 4 bases, with 14 bases spanning the gap. This CDR3 contains 15 residues. The V gene's germline CDR1 is SGDLS and CDR2 YYNGEE. The CDR3 protein is CASSVGWGSEYEQYF. For the CDR3, the DNA is TGTGCCAGCAGCGTAGGCTGGGGCTCTGAATACGAGCAGTACTTC.

The V and J genes are TRBV18 and TRBJ1-3; a possible D gene is TRBD1 (5 bases). Germline loops: CDR1 KGHSH, CDR2 LQKENI. CDR3 length equals 16 residues. V shed 2 bases and J shed 0 bases, with 11 bases lying between them. CDR3 amino acids: CASSPTDRLSGNTIYF. The DNA of the CDR3 is TGTGCCAGCTCACCAACAGACAGACTCTCTGGAAACACCATATATTTT.

J is TRBJ2-5 and V is TRBV6-5, with 8 bases aligning to TRBD1. The J call is doubtful: the DNA matches TRBJ2-7 better. The length of the CDR3 is 15 residues. Germline V gene sequence: CDR1 MNHEY, CDR2 SVGAGI. The CDR3 nucleotides are TGTGCCAGCAGTTACGGGGCAGGGGGCTTCTACGAGCAGTACTTC. Amino acids: CASSYGAGGFYEQYF.

CDR3 DNA sequence: TGCGCCAGCAGCCAGCGGGAGATGGGCGGGGAGCTGTTTTTT. Amino acids: CASSQREMGGELFF. The rearrangement joins TRBV5-1 to TRBJ2-2; 8 bases map to TRBD2. V shed 4 bases and J 7 bases; nucleotides not matched to a gene: 6. This CDR3 contains 14 residues. Germline V gene sequence: CDR1 SGHRS, CDR2 YFSETQ.

Here the CDR3 reads CASSYDRGWGDTQYF. CDR3 nucleotide sequence: TGCGCCAGCAGCTACGACAGGGGCTGGGGGGATACGCAGTATTTT. J is TRBJ2-3 and V is TRBV5-1; 8 bases map to TRBD1. Germline V gives CDR1 SGHRS, CDR2 YFSETQ. Trimming cost V 3 bases and J 6 bases; bases outside gene matches: 9. This CDR3 contains 15 residues.

The genes are TRBV7-3 and TRBJ2-1; TRBD2 agrees at 7 bases. Germline V gene sequence: CDR1 SGHTA, CDR2 FQGTGA. V was clipped by 2 bases and J by 4 bases; unmatched bases: 5. This CDR3 has 15 residues. The CDR3 here is CASSLGTSEYNEQFF. Here the CDR3 DNA reads TGTGCCAGCAGCTTAGGAACTAGCGAGTACAATGAGCAGTTCTTC.

V gene TRBV13 combines with J gene TRBJ1-6; D remains unclear. Germline loops: CDR1 PRHDT, CDR2 FYEKMQ (reference sequence). The CDR3 runs to 14 residues. Trimming stripped 8 bases from V and 1 base from J, with 9 bases between. The CDR3 here is CASSVTSYNSPLHF. The CDR3 DNA sequence: TGTGCCAGCTCGGTGACTTCCTATAATTCACCCCTCCACTTT.

The J gene is TRBJ2-6, the V gene TRBV25-1; unclear D gene. The CDR3 runs to 16 residues. V lost 3 bases, J lost 0 bases, and 9 bases lay in between. Per germline, CDR1 MGHDK and CDR2 SYGVNS. CDR3 amino acids: CASSDNDFSGANVLTF. DNA of the CDR3: TGTGCCAGCAGTGACAATGACTTCTCTGGGGCCAACGTCCTGACTTTC.

V is TRBV9 and J is TRBJ2-2; 10 nucleotides align to TRBD1. CDR1 and CDR2 from the germline V gene are SGDLS and YYNGEE. Germline trimming cut 4 bases from V and 4 bases from J; bases unmatched to any gene: 7. The CDR3 consists of 16 residues. In DNA form, the CDR3 reads TGTGCCAGCAGCCCAAGACAGGGGGCTAGCACCGGGGAGCTGTTTTTT. Protein sequence: CASSPRQGASTGELFF.

The CDR3 DNA reads as TGCGCCAGCGCCCGGGGACAGGGTTTGCATGAGCAGTTCTTC. This gives the protein CASARGQGLHEQFF. This sequence joins TRBV5-1 and TRBJ2-1; 9 bases are a match to TRBD1. This CDR3 is 14 amino acids long. Trimming cost V 7 bases and J 8 bases; bases outside gene matches: 10. Germline V CDR1 and CDR2: SGHRS, YFSETQ.

The chain uses TRBV28 and TRBJ2-2; 7 bases line up with TRBD1. The CDR3 is 16 residues long. V dropped 5 bases and J dropped 0; count of bases not matched to a gene: 6. CDR1 and CDR2 (germline): MDHEN, SYDVKM. The CDR3 protein is CASSPIQGANTGELFF. CDR3 nucleotides: TGTGCCAGCAGTCCCATTCAGGGGGCGAACACCGGGGAGCTGTTTTTT.

The chain combines TRBV5-4 with TRBJ2-1; TRBD1 or TRBD2 may be the D gene (7 bases each). V was trimmed by 4 bases and J by 0 bases, leaving 17 bases between them. CDR3 length: 17 residues. Germline V CDR1 and CDR2: SGHNT, YYREEE (reference sequence). The CDR3, as DNA: TGTGCCAGCAGCCAGGGGGGGCGTACTGCCTCCTACAATGAGCAGTTCTTC. Translation gives CASSQGGRTASYNEQFF.

This sequence joins TRBV7-9 and TRBJ2-7, with D possibly being TRBD1 (5 bases). This CDR3 comprises 17 residues. V was cut by 5 bases and J by 4 bases, with 24 bases left in between. CDR1 SEHNR and CDR2 FQNEAQ come from the germline V gene (reference sequence). The CDR3 sequence: CASSPPATVSYGYEQYF. Here the CDR3 DNA reads TGTGCCAGCAGCCCCCCCGCGACAGTTTCCTATGGTTACGAGCAGTACTTC.

The CDR3 coding sequence is TGTGCCAGCAGCTTCGCGACAGGGGAAGCAGATACGCAGTATTTT. Translation: CASSFATGEADTQYF. This rearrangement joins TRBV7-8 to TRBJ2-3, with 8 bases lining up with TRBD1. The CDR3 has 15 residues. CDR1 SGHVS and CDR2 FQNEAQ come from the germline V gene. The J segment lost 4 bases and the V segment lost 3 bases, leaving 6 bases of the junction unmatched. Full variable domain (rest looked up from reference TRBV7-8 and TRBJ2-3): GAGVSQSPRYKVAKRGQDVALRCDPISGHVSLFWYQQALGQGPEFLTYFQNEAQLDKSGLPSDRFFAERPEGSVSTLKIQRTQQEDSAVYLCASSFATGEADTQYFGPGTRLTVL.

The genes are TRBV7-8 and TRBJ1-5, with a weak D call TRBD1 (5 bases). This CDR3 has 15 residues. Trimming took off 5 bases at V and 2 bases at J, with 13 bases between the two ends. Germline CDR1 reads SGHVS; CDR2 reads FQNEAQ. The CDR3 loop reads CASSPGPRGNQPQHF. DNA for the CDR3: TGTGCCAGCAGCCCAGGACCCAGGGGCAATCAGCCCCAGCATTTT.

The chain has TRBV28 and TRBJ1-6, with 7 bases fitting TRBD1. The CDR3 loop spans 15 amino acids. Germline loops: CDR1 MDHEN, CDR2 SYDVKM. V trimming: 5 bases; J trimming: 8 bases; junction bases outside the gene matches: 9. The CDR3 nucleotides read TGTGCCAGCAGTACTGAAACAGGGGTTCATTCACCCCTCCACTTT. It is translated as CASSTETGVHSPLHF.

The genes are TRBV5-4 and TRBJ1-3; D ambiguous. V shed 3 bases and J shed 0 bases, with 10 bases lying between them. Germline V CDR1 and CDR2: SGHNT, YYREEE (reference sequence). CDR3 length: 15 amino acids. DNA for the CDR3: TGTGCCAGCAGCTCGGACCGAGACTCTGGAAACACCATATATTTT. This translates into CASSSDRDSGNTIYF.

This CDR3 is CASSGTSPSGTGELFF. For the CDR3, the DNA is TGTGCCAGCAGTGGCACTAGCCCGAGCGGCACCGGGGAGCTGTTTTTT. The V and J genes are TRBV25-1 and TRBJ2-2, with D possibly being TRBD2 (6 bases). Germline CDR1 MGHDK, CDR2 SYGVNS. Trimming removed 4 bases at V and 4 bases at J, with 16 bases between. The CDR3 extends over 16 amino acids.

This clone was seen once. The V and J genes are TRBV10-2 and TRBJ2-7; D could derive from TRBD1 or TRBD2 (5 bases each). The V end was cut by 6 bases, the J end by 2 bases, with 23 bases between. Looked up from germline, CDR1 is WSHSY and CDR2 is SAAADI. This CDR3 has 17 residues. The CDR3 here is CASSEGPGRVLPYEQYV. The CDR3 bases are TGCGCCAGCAGCGAGGGCCCCGGCAGGGTCCTCCCCTACGAGCAGTACGTC.

The rearrangement joins TRBV21-1 to TRBJ2-4; the table gives TRBD1 as D, unverified against the DNA. TRBV21-1 is a pseudogene. The CDR3 sequence is 15 residues long. The DNA for the CDR3 is TGTGCCCTCAAGAAGAGGGGGCAAGTCAAAAACATTCAGTACTTC. This encodes CALKKRGQVKNIQYF.

The CDR3 region has the DNA TGTGCCAGCAGCCCATCGACATCTTTTGGTAACACTGAAGCTTTCTTT. This sequence encodes CASSPSTSFGNTEAFF. The rearrangement uses TRBV7-9 and TRBJ1-1; D gene uncertain. V lost 5 bases, J lost 2 bases, and 18 bases lay in between. This CDR3 region has 16 residues. Germline V gene data show CDR1 as SEHNR and CDR2 as FQNEAQ (reference sequence).

This rearrangement joins TRBV11-3 to TRBJ2-2; 9 bases fit TRBD1. CDR1 is SGHNT and CDR2 is YENEEA in the germline V gene. The CDR3 runs to 16 residues. Losses at the gene ends were 5 bases for V and 6 bases for J; bases not matched to a gene: 10. This CDR3 is CASSPGTGTSSGELFF. The DNA for the CDR3 is TGTGCCAGCAGCCCCGGGACAGGGACCTCTTCCGGGGAGCTGTTTTTT.

This clone has just a few counts. The chain is built from TRBV5-5 and TRBJ1-5, with D uncertain. The CDR3 contains 14 residues. Trimming removed 2 bases at V and 7 bases at J, with 13 bases between. In germline, CDR1 is SGHKS, CDR2 YYEKEE (reference sequence). The DNA of the CDR3 is TGTGCCAGCAGCTTTTTGGGTAGTGAGCAGCCCCAGCATTTT. Its translation: CASSFLGSEQPQHF.

Comments on this clone: The same CDR3 is also encoded by other DNA sequences in this sample. This chain links TRBV28 with TRBJ2-7; 7 nucleotides line up with TRBD1. The CDR3 loop spans 15 amino acids. Germline trimming cut 2 bases from V and 1 base from J; bases unmatched to any gene: 5. Germline V gene data show CDR1 as MDHEN and CDR2 as SYDVKM. In nucleotides, the CDR3 is TGTGCCAGCAGTTTACCGGGACAGCAATCCTACGAGCAGTACTTC. Its translation is CASSLPGQQSYEQYF. Complete variable domain (other parts from reference TRBV28 and TRBJ2-7): DVKVTQSSRYLVKRTGEKVFLECVQDMDHENMFWYRQDPGLGLRLIYFSYDVKMKEKGDIPEGYSVSREKKERFSLILESASTNQTSMYLCASSLPGQQSYEQYFGPGTRLTVT.

The chain joins TRBV28 to TRBJ2-7; D may be TRBD1 or TRBD2 (5 bases each). CDR1 and CDR2 from the germline V gene are MDHEN and SYDVKM. This CDR3 is built from 15 residues. The V gene lost 6 bases and the J gene lost 1 base, with 16 bases spanning the gap. Here the CDR3 reads CASREIRDGSYEQYF. DNA of the CDR3: TGTGCCAGCAGGGAAATCCGGGACGGTTCCTACGAGCAGTACTTC.

The genes are TRBV25-1 and TRBJ1-1; possible D gene TRBD1, 6 bases. Trimming removed 1 base at V and 10 bases at J, with 16 bases between. Looked up from germline, CDR1 is MGHDK and CDR2 is SYGVNS. This CDR3 is 14 amino acids long. The CDR3 is CASSEFRGKGLAFF. CDR3 nucleotide sequence: TGTGCCAGCAGTGAATTCAGGGGTAAGGGATTAGCTTTCTTT.

The V call is TRBV2, the J call TRBJ2-1; D is undetermined. CDR3 size: 14 residues. Trimming removed 4 bases from V and 3 bases from J, with 10 bases in between. Germline CDR1 SNHLY, CDR2 FYNNEI. The CDR3 DNA reads TGTGCCAGCAGTGGCACCCGCGGCTACAATGAGCAGTTCTTC. Translating gives CASSGTRGYNEQFF.

The chain recombines TRBV6-1 with TRBJ2-7; 14 nucleotides align to TRBD2. V lost 2 bases and J lost 0; bases outside the gene matches: 6. The CDR3 is 18 residues long. Germline CDR1 and CDR2: MNHNS and SASEGT. Here the CDR3 reads CASSERTSGRHFSYEQYF. CDR3 DNA: TGTGCCAGCAGTGAAAGGACTAGCGGGAGGCACTTCTCCTACGAGCAGTACTTC.

The chain couples TRBV10-3 to TRBJ1-5; D unclear. The germline V and J ends were trimmed by 7 bases and 2 bases, with 12 bases remaining between them. In germline, CDR1 is ENHRY, CDR2 SYGVKD. This CDR3 region has 14 residues. CDR3 sequence: CAIKSAGGNQPQHF. The CDR3 DNA follows: TGTGCCATCAAGTCCGCCGGTGGCAATCAGCCCCAGCATTTT.

CDR3 sequence: CASSLVISGGDQETQYF. The CDR3, as DNA: TGCGCCAGCAGCTTGGTAATATCTGGGGGGGACCAAGAGACCCAGTACTTC. This chain links TRBV5-1 with TRBJ2-5; 7 bases agree with TRBD2. Trimming at V came to 0 bases and at J to 0 bases, leaving 8 bases not matched to a gene. The CDR3 loop spans 17 amino acids. Germline V gene lookup returns CDR1 SGHRS and CDR2 YFSETQ.

This chain uses TRBV4-3 with TRBJ2-3; 10 bases map to TRBD2. The ends lost 5 bases at V and 4 bases at J; junction bases unmatched: 9. The CDR3 loop spans 16 amino acids. Germline V gene lookup returns CDR1 LGHNA and CDR2 YSLEER. CDR3: CASSTLAGGMADTQYF. The CDR3 DNA is TGCGCCAGCAGCACCTTAGCGGGAGGCATGGCAGATACGCAGTATTTT.